What follows describes a single T cell receptor beta chain. In the original processing: Amplification of reference gene primers was used by the study to estimate nucleated cell counts. Measured with immunoSEQ multiplex PCR; TCRdb has only the in-frame clones, and not every one. The V and J calls and clone size come from that table; D and trimming were worked out from the DNA. This table holds 120,000 to 150,000 clones, about 90% found once. This sample was taken from a study of blood T cell repertoires in COVID-19. About the study: The United States, Italy and Spain provided the acute and convalescent COVID-19 samples. PBMCs, B-cell-depleted T cells, or T cells provided the cDNA or gDNA that made up the material.

Germline V lookup: CDR1 LNHDA, CDR2 SQIVND (reference sequence). V was cut by 5 bases and J by 0 bases, with 14 bases left in between. The CDR3 spans 15 residues. The specimen was peripheral blood. The rearrangement uses TRBV19 and TRBJ2-7; perhaps TRBD1 as D (6 bases). This TCR came from a human donor in a cohort sampled during active COVID-19. The CDR3 loop reads CASSVTRDISYEQYF. The CDR3 nucleotides read TGTGCCAGTAGTGTGACCCGGGACATCTCCTACGAGCAGTACTTC.